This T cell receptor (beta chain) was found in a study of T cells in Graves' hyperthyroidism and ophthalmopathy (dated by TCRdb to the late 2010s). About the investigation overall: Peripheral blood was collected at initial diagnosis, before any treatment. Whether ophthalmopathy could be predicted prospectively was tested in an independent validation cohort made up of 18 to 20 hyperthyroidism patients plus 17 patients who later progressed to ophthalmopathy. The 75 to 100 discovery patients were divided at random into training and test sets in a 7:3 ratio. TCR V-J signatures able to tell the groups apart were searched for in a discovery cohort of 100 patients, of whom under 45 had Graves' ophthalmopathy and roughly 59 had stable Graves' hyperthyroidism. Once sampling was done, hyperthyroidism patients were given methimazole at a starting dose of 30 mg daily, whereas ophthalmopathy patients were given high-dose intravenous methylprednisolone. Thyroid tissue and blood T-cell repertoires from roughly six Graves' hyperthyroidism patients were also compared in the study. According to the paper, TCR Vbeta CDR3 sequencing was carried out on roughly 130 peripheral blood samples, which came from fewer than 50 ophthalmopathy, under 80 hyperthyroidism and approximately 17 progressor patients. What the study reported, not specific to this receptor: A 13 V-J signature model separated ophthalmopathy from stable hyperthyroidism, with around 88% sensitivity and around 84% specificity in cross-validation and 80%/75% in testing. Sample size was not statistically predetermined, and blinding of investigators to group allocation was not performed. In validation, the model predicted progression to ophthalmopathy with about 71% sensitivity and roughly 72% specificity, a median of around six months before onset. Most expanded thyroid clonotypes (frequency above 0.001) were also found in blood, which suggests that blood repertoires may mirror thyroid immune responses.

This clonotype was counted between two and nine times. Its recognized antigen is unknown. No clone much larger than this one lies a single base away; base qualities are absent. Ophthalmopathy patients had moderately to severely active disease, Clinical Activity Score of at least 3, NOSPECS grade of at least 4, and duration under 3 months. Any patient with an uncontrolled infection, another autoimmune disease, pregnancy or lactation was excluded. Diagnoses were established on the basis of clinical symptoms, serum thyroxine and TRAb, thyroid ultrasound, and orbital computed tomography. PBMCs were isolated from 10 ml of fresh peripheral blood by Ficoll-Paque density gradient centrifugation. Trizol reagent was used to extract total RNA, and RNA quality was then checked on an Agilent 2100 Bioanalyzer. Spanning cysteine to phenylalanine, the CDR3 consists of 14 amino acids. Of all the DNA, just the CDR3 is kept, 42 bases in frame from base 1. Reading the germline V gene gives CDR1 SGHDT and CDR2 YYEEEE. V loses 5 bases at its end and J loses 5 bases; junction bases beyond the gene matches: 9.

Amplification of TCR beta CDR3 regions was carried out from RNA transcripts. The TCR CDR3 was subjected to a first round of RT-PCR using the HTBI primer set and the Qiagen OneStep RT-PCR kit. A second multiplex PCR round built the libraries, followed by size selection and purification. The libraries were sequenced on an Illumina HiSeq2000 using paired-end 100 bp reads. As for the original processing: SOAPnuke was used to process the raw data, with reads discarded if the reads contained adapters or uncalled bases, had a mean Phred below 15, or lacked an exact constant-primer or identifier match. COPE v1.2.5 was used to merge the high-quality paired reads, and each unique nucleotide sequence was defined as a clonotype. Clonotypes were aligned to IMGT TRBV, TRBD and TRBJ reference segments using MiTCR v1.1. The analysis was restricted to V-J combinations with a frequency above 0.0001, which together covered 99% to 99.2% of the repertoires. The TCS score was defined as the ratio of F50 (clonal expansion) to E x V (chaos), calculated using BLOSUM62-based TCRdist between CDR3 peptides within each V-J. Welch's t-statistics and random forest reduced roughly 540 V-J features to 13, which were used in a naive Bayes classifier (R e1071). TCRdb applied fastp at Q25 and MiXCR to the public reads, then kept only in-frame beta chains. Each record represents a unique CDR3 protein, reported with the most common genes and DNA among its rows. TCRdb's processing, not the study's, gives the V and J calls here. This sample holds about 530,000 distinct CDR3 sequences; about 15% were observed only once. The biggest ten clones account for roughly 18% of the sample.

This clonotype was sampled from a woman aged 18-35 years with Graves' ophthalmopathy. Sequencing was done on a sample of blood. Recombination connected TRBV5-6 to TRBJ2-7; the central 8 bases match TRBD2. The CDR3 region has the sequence CASSTGGAGNEQYF. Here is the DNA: TGTGCCAGCAGTACCGGGGGGGCGGGAAACGAGCAGTACTTC.